Listed below are T cell receptor beta chains from one sample, sequenced in a study of blood T cells in healthy people across ages. TCRdb passed the 5' RACE reads through MiXCR, listing each CDR3 protein once. The sample consists of approximately 880,000 distinct CDR3 sequences, around 48% of them appearing once. The sequencing sample was made of blood. The receptors come from a young man in good health. Both conserved end residues are part of each CDR3. The D gene is left open where the match is weak. A row's size may be missing; if present it is once, few, many or a size class.

CDR3 length	V gene	D gene	clone size	J gene	CDR3 protein	CDR3 DNA
14	TRBV7-3	NA	NA	TRBJ2-1	CASSLGWGHNEQFF	TGTGCCAGCAGCTTGGGGTGGGGCCACAATGAGCAGTTCTTC
14	TRBV10-3	NA	NA	TRBJ2-7	CAISLSAGSYEQYF	TGTGCCATCAGCCTATCGGCTGGCTCCTACGAGCAGTACTTC
18	TRBV4-2	NA	few	TRBJ2-4	CASSQDVGSGLAKNIQYF	TGTGCCAGCAGCCAAGACGTCGGCTCAGGGTTGGCCAAAAACATTCAGTACTTC
15	TRBV4-2	NA	many	TRBJ1-4	CASSTRSASDEKLFF	TGTGCCAGCAGCACCCGCAGCGCTTCGGACGAAAAACTGTTTTTT
18	TRBV20-1	NA	few	TRBJ2-1	CSARDRYTYSGSYNEQFF	TGCAGTGCTAGAGATAGATATACCTACTCGGGCTCCTACAATGAGCAGTTCTTC
14	TRBV4-1	NA	NA	TRBJ2-1	CASSQAGGIHEQFF	TGCGCCAGCAGCCAAGCTGGGGGAATACACGAGCAGTTCTTC
16	TRBV3-1	NA	once	TRBJ2-2	CASSQRRDMGTGELFF	TGTGCCAGCAGCCAACGTAGGGACATGGGGACCGGGGAGCTGTTTTTT
14	TRBV4-2	NA	NA	TRBJ2-3	CASSQELETDTQYF	TGTGCCAGCAGCCAAGAATTGGAGACAGATACGCAGTATTTT
13	TRBV6-4	NA	NA	TRBJ2-2	CASGHVGTGELFF	TGTGCCAGCGGGCATGTAGGCACCGGGGAGCTGTTTTTT
15	TRBV6-1	TRBD1	few	TRBJ1-2	CASSESHRGFAGYTF	TGTGCCAGCAGTGAATCGCACAGGGGATTTGCTGGCTACACCTTC
14	TRBV28	NA	few	TRBJ1-6	CASRPDGYNSPLHF	TGTGCCAGCAGACCCGACGGGTATAATTCACCCCTCCACTTT
14	TRBV5-5	NA	NA	TRBJ2-1	CASSPPQKQNEQFF	TGTGCCAGCAGCCCCCCTCAGAAGCAGAATGAGCAGTTCTTC
17	TRBV4-1	TRBD1	NA	TRBJ2-3	CASSLRAQGDSTDTQYF	TGCGCCAGCAGCCTCCGCGCGCAGGGGGATAGCACAGATACGCAGTATTTT
18	TRBV4-1	NA	NA	TRBJ2-3	CASSQDPLGRRITDTQYF	TGCGCCAGCAGCCAAGACCCGCTCGGGCGACGGATAACAGATACGCAGTATTTT
14	TRBV9	NA	few	TRBJ2-1	CASSVVALNNEQFF	TGTGCCAGCAGCGTAGTCGCCCTCAACAATGAGCAGTTCTTC